This T cell receptor beta chain was recovered during a study of T cells expressing NK-cell markers. General observations from the study: A handful of donors showed these clonotypes also leading the CD3+CD56-NKG2C+ fraction.

About this clonotype itself: Its matching antigen is unknown.

The germline V gene encodes CDR1 SGHVS and CDR2 FQNEAQ. CDR3 size: 17 residues. One entry per CDR3 protein, without DNA, is what TCRdb gives after re-calling the 5' RACE reads. The sample has some 600,000 distinct CDR3 sequences, and its top ten clones hold 3% to 4.5%. V and J are TRBV7-8 and TRBJ2-5; as DNA is missing, the TRBD2 call by TCRdb cannot be tested. This sequence originates from a man aged 18-30 years in good health. The sample comprised blood T cells: a sorted CD56 or NKG2C T cell subset, CD4+ or CD8+ T cells, or bulk PBMC T cells (not recorded which). CDR3 residues: CASSLGASGRGGETQYF.